This T cell receptor beta chain appears in the sequencing data of a study of T-cell reconstitution after alpha-beta-depleted transplantation in children. Preparing the TCRbeta library involved the use of unique molecular identifiers. TCRdb independently ran MiXCR on the PCR reads; one entry per CDR3 protein. The sample comprises around 380,000 distinct CDR3 sequences, approximately 11% of which are singletons, and nearly 5.5% rests with the top ten. CDR3 size: 15 residues. With 4 bases clipped from V and 8 bases from J, the junction kept 9 bases outside the gene matches. CDR1 and CDR2 (germline): SGHTA, FQGNSA. In its sample, this clonotype was seen many times.

This TCR derives from a human donor who donated a stem cell graft to a child with acute myeloid leukemia. J is TRBJ2-1 and V is TRBV7-2, with TRBD1 matching over 9 bases. Sequenced here: PBMCs from the stem cell graft donor, sampled from the stem cell graft. CDR3 bases: TGTGCCAGCAGCTCCTCCCGGACAGGGGTCCATGAGCAGTTCTTC. Translating it yields CASSSSRTGVHEQFF. The variable domain in full, completed from reference TRBV7-2 and TRBJ2-1, reads GAGVSQSPSNKVTEKGKDVELRCDPISGHTALYWYRQSLGQGLEFLIYFQGNSAPDKSGLPSDRFSAERTGGSVSTLTIQRTQQEDSAVYLCASSSSRTGVHEQFFGPGTRLTVL.